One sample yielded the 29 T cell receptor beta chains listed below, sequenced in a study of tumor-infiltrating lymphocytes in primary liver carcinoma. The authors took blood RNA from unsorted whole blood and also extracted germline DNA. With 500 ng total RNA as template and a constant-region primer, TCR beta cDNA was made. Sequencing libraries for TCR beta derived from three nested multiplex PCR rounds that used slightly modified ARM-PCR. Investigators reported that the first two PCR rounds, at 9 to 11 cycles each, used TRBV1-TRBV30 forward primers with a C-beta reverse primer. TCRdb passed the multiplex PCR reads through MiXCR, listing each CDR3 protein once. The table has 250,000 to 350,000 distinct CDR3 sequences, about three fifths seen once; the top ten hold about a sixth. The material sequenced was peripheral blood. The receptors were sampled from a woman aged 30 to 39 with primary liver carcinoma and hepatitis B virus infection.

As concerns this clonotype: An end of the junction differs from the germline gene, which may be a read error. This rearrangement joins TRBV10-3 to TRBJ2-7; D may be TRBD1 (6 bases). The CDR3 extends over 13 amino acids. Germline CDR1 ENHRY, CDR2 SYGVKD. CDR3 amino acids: CANRTATCYEQCF. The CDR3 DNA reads TGTGCCAATCGGACAGCAACTTGCTACGAGCAGTGCTTC.

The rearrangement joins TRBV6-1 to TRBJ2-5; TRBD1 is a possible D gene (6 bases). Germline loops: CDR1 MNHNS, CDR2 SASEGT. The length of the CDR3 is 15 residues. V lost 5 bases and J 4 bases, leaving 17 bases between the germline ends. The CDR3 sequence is CASSLPTGTLETQYF. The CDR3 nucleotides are TGTGCCAGCAGTCTCCCGACAGGAACTCTAGAGACCCAGTACTTC.

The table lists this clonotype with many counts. The CDR3 nucleotides read TGTGCCAGCAGTTTGCACGAGCAGTACTTC. Translated: CASSLHEQYF. V usage is TRBV12-3 or TRBV12-4 and J usage is TRBJ2-7; D gene uncertain. The germline V and J ends were trimmed by 3 bases and 5 bases, with 2 bases remaining between them. This CDR3 spans 10 amino acids.

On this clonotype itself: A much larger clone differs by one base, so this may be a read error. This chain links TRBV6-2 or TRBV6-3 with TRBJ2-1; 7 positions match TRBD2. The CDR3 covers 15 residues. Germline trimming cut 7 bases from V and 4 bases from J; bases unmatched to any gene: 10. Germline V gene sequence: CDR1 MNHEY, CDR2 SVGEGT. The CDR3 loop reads CASTSGGSMYNEQFF. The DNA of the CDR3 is TGTGCCAGCACCTCTGGCGGGAGTATGTACAATGAGCAGTTCTTC.

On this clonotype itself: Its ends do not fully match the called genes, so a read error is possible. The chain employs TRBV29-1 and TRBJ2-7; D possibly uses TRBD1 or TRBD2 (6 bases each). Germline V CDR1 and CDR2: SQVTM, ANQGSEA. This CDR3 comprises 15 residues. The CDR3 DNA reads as TGCAGCGTTGAAGTGGGAGGAGCTGGGGTGACAGGACAGCACTTC. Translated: CSVEVGGAGVTGQHF.

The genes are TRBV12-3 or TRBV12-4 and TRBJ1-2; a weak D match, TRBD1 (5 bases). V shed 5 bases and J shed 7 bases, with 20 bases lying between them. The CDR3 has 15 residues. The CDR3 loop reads CASSLQCGQGSGYTF. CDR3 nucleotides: TGTGCCAGCAGTCTCCAGTGTGGACAAGGAAGTGGCTACACCTTC.

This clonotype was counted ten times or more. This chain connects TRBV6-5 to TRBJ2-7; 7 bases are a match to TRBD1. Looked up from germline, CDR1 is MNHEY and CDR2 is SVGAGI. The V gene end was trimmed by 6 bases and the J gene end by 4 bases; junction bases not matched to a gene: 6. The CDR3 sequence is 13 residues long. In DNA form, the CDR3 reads TGTGCCAGCAGACGACAGGGTCGATACGAGCAGTACTTC. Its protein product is CASRRQGRYEQYF.

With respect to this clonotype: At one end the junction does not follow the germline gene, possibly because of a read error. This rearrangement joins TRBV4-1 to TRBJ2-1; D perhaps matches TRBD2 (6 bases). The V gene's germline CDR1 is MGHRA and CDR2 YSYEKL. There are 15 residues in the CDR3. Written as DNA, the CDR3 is TGCGTCAGCAGCCTTAATACGGGAGCTCTTCATGAGCAGTTCTTC. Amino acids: CVSSLNTGALHEQFF.

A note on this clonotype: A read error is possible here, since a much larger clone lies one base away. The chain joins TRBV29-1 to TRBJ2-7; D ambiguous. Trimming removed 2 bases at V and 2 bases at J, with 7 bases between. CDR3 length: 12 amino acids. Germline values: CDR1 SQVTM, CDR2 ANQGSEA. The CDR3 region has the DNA TGCAGCGTTGAACGCAGGCCCTACGAGCAGTACTTC. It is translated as CSVERRPYEQYF.

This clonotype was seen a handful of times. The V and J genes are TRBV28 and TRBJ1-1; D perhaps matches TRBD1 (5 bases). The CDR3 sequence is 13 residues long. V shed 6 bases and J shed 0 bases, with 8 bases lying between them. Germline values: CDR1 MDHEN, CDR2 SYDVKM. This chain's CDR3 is CASRRTMNTEAFF. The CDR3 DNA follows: TGTGCCAGCAGGAGGACAATGAACACTGAAGCTTTCTTT.

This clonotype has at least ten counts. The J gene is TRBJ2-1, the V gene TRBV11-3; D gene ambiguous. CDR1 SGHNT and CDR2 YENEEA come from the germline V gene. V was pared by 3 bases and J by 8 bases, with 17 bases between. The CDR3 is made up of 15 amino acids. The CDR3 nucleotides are TGTGCCAGCAGCTTGGCTCCCCTCCCAGGAGATGAGCAGTTCTTC. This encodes CASSLAPLPGDEQFF. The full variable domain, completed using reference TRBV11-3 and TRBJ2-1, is EAGVVQSPRYKIIEKKQPVAFWCNPISGHNTLYWYLQNLGQGPELLIRYENEEAVDDSQLPKDRFSAERLKGVDSTLKIQPAELGDSAVYLCASSLAPLPGDEQFFGPGTRLTVL.

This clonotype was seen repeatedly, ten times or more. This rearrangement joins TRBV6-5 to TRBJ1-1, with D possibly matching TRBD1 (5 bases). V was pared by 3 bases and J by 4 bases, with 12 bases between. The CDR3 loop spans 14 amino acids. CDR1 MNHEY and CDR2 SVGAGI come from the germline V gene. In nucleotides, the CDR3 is TGTGCCAGCAGTTATCGGGGGAGGGGCACTGAAGCTTTCTTT. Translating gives CASSYRGRGTEAFF.

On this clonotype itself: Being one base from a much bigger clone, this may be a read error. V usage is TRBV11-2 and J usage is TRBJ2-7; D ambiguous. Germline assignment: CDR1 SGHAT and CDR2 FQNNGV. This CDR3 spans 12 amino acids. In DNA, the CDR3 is TGTACCAGCAGCCGCGGTGTTTACGAGCAGTACTTC. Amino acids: CTSSRGVYEQYF.

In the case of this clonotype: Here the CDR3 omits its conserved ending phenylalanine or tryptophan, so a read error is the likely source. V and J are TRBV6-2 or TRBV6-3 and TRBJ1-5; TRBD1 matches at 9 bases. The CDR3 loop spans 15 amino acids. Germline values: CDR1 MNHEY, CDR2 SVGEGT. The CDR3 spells CVSSKGTGFNQPQHL. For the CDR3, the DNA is TGTGTCAGCAGTAAAGGGACAGGGTTCAATCAGCCCCAGCATCTT.

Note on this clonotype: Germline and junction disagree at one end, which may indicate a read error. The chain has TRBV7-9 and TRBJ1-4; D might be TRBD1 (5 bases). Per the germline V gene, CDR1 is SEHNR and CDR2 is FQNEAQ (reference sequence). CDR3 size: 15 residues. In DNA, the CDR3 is TGTGCCAGCAACTTATGGGACCTGGATAATGAAAAACTGTTTTTT. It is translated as CASNLWDLDNEKLFF.

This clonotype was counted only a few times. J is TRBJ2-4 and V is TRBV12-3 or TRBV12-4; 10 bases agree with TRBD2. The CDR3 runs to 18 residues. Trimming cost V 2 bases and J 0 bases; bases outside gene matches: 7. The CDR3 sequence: CASSLSSGRSVAKNIQYF. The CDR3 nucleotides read TGTGCCAGCAGTTTATCTAGCGGGAGATCAGTAGCCAAAAACATTCAGTACTTC.

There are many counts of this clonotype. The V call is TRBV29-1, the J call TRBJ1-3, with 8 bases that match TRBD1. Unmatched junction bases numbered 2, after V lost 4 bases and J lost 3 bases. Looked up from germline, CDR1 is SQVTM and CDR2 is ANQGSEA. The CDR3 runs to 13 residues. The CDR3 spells CSVGTGGGNTIYF. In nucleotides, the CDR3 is TGCAGCGTTGGCACAGGGGGTGGAAACACCATATATTTT.

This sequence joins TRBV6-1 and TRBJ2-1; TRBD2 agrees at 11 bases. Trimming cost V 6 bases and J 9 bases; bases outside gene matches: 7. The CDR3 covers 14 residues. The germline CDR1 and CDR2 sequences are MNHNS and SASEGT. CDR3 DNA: TGTGCCAGCAGGACACTAGCGGGAGCCGGTGAGCAGTTCTTC. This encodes CASRTLAGAGEQFF.

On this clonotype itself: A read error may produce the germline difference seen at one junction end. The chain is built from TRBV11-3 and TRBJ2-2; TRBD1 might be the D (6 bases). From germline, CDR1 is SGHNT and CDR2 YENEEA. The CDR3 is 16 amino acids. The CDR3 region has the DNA TGTGCCAGTAGCTTAGCAGCCTCGGTGGACAGCGGGGAGCTGTTTTTT. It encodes CASSLAASVDSGELFF.

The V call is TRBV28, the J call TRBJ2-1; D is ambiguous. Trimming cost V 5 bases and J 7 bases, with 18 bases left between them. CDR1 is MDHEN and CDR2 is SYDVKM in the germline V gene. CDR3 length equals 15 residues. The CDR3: CASSRVWGSRNEQFF. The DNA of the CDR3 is TGTGCCAGCAGTCGTGTATGGGGTAGTAGAAATGAGCAGTTCTTC.

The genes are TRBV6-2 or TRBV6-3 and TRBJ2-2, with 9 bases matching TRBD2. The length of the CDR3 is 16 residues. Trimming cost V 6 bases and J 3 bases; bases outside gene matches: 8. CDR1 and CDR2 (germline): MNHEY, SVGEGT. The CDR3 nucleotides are TGTGCCAGCAGCCGTCTAGCGGGAACTTACACCGGGGAGCTGTTTTTT. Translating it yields CASSRLAGTYTGELFF.

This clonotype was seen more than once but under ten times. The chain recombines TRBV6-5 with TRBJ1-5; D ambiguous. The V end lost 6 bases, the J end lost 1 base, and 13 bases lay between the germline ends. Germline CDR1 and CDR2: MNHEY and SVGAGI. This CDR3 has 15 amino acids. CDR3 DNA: TGTGCCAGCAGACAGCAAAGTCTGAGCAATCAGCCCCAGCATTTT. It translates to CASRQQSLSNQPQHF.

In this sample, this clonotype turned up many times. The CDR3 is CASSTGQTVYEQYF. CDR3 bases: TGTGCCAGCAGTACGGGACAGACAGTCTACGAGCAGTACTTC. This sequence joins TRBV6-2 or TRBV6-3 and TRBJ2-7; TRBD1 aligns across 7 bases. Germline V gene lookup returns CDR1 MNHEY and CDR2 SVGEGT. The CDR3 totals 14 residues. Trimming cost V 5 bases and J 3 bases; bases outside gene matches: 7.

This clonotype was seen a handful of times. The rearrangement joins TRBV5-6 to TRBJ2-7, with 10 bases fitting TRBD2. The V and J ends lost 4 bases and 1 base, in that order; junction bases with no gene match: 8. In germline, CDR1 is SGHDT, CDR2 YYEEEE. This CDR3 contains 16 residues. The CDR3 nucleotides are TGTGCCAGCAGCCTTTGGACTAGCGGACTTTCCTACGAGCAGTACTTC. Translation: CASSLWTSGLSYEQYF. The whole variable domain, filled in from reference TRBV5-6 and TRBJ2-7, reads DAGVTQSPTHLIKTRGQQVTLRCSPKSGHDTVSWYQQALGQGPQFIFQYYEEEERQRGNFPDRFSGHQFPNYSSELNVNALLLGDSALYLCASSLWTSGLSYEQYFGPGTRLTVT.

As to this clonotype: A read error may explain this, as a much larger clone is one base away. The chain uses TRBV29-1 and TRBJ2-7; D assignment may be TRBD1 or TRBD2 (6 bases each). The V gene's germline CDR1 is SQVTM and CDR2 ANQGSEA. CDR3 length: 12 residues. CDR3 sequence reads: CCVGWGAGEQYF. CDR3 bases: TGCTGCGTTGGCTGGGGGGCGGGGGAGCAGTACTTC.

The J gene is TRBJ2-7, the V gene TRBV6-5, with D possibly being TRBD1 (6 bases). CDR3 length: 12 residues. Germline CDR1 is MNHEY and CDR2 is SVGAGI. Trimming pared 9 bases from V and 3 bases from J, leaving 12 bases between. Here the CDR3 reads CASSIQGYEQYF. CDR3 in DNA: TGTGCCAGTAGTATACAGGGCTACGAGCAGTACTTC.

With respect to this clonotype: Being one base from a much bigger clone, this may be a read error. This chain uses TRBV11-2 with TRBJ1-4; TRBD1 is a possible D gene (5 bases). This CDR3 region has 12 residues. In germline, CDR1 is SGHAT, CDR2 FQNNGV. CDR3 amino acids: CDSSRDVGTPHF. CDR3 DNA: TGTGACAGCAGCAGAGATGTCGGGACTCCACATTTT.

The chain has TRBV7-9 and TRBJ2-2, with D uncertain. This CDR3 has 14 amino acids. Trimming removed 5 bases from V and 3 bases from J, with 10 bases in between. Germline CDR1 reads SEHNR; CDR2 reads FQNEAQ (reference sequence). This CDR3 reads CASSARTDTGELFF. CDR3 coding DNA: TGTGCCAGCAGCGCCAGGACGGACACCGGGGAGCTGTTTTTT.

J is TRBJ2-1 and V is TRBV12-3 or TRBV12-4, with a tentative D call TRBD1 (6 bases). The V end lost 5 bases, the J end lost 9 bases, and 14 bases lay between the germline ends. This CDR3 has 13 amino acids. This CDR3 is CASSPGATSEQFF. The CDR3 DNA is TGTGCCAGCAGTCCAGGGGCTACTTCTGAGCAGTTCTTC.